This T cell receptor (beta chain) was identified during a study of early T cells in non-severe SARS-CoV-2 infection. TCRdb fed the 5' RACE reads into MiXCR, producing one record per CDR3 protein. The sample lists roughly 47,000 distinct CDR3 sequences; more than 5.5% were seen once. The sequencing used whole blood, collected at baseline. The sequence came from an adult who was a healthcare worker with PCR-confirmed SARS-CoV-2 infection or an uninfected control (not recorded which).

The CDR3 spells CATSRGDGSYEQYF. Written as DNA, the CDR3 is TGTGCCACCAGCCGCGGGGACGGGTCCTACGAGCAGTACTTC. The chain uses TRBV15 and TRBJ2-7; weak D call: TRBD2 (6 bases). Germline loops: CDR1 LNHNV, CDR2 YYDKDF (reference sequence). This CDR3 contains 14 residues. V shed 5 bases and J shed 1 base, with 12 bases lying between them.